This TCR beta chain was obtained from a study of blood T cell repertoires in COVID-19. The study assigned cohorts using participant-reported clinical history. The length of the CDR3 is 14 residues. The V gene lost 5 bases and the J gene lost 3 bases, with 14 bases spanning the gap. Germline loops: CDR1 GTSNPN, CDR2 SVGIG (reference sequence). Assay: immunoSEQ multiplex PCR; the TCRdb copy retains only in-frame clones and omits some. The sample has 250,000 or so clones; roughly 84% are singletons. Material for sequencing was PBMCs or T cells enriched from blood (not recorded which). The receptor was isolated from a woman between 50 and 59 years old who had been exposed to COVID-19. The chain joins TRBV30 to TRBJ1-3; perhaps TRBD1 as D (5 bases). The CDR3 coding sequence is TGTGCCTGGTGCTCCGGGGGTAGTGGAAACACCATATATTTT. Amino acid sequence: CAWCSGGSGNTIYF.